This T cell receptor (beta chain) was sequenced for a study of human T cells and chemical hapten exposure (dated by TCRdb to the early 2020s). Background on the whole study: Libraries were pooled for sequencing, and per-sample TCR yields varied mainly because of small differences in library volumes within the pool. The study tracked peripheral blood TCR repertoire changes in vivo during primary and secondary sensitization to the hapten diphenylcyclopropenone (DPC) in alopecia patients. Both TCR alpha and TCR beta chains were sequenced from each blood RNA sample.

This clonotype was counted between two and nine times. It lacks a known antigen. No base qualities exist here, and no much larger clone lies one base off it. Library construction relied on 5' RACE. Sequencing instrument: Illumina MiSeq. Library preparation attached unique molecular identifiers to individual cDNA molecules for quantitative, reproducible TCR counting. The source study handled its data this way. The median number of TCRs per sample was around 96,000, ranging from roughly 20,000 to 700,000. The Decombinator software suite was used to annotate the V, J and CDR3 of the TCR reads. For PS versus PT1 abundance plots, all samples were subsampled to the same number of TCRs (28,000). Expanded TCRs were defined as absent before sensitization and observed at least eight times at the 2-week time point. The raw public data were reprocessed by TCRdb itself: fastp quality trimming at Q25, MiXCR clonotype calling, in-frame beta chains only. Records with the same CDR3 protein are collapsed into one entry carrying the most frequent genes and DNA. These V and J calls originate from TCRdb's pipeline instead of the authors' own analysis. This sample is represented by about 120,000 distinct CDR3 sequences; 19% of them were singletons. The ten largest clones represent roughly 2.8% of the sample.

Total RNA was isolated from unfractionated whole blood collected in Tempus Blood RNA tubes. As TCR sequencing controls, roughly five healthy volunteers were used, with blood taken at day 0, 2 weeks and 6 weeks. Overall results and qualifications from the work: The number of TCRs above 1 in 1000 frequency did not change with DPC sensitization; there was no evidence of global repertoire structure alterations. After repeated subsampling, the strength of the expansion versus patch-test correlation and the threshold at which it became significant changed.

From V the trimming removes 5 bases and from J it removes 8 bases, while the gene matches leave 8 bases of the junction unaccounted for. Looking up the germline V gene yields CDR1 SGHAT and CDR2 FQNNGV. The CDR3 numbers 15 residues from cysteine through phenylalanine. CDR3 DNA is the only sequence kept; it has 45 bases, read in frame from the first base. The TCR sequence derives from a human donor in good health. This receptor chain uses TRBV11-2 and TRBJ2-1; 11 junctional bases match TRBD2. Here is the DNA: TGTGCCAGCAGCCCGGGACTAGCGGTAGGCTATGAGCAGTTCTTC. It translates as CASSPGLAVGYEQFF.